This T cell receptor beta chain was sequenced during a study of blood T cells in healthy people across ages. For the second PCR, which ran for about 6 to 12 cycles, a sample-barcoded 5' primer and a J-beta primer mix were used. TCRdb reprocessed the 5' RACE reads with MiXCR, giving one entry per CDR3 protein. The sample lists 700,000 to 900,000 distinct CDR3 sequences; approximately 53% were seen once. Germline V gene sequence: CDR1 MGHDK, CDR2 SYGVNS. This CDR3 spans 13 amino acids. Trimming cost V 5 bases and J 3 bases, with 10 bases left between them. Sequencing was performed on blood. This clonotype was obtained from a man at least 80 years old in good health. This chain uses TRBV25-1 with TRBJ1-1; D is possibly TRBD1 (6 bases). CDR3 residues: CASSTGRDTEAFF. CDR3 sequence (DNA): TGTGCCAGCAGTACAGGGCGGGACACTGAAGCTTTCTTT.